The present entry profiles one TCR beta chain with its context. This entry is derived from a study of T cell changes during pregnancy in multiple sclerosis. Only in-frame clones appear in the TCRdb table, and some are missing; sequencing was by immunoSEQ multiplex PCR. The repertoire includes around 21,000 clones, about 87% of them detected once, and approximately 7% sits in the top ten. The CDR3 runs 14 residues. Germline V gene data show CDR1 as SGHVS and CDR2 as FNYEAQ. Trimming took 5 bases from V and 2 from J, leaving 12 bases between them. J is TRBJ1-1 and V is TRBV7-6; D is possibly TRBD1 (5 bases). This material consisted of CD8+ T cells from peripheral blood mononuclear cells, taken in the third trimester of pregnancy. The source of this sequence is a female donor in good health, enrolled as a control in a pregnancy study. CDR3 nucleotide sequence: TGTGCCAGCAGCCTAACAGGACCTAACACTGAAGCTTTCTTT. Protein sequence: CASSLTGPNTEAFF. Based on the CDR3 plus reference TRBV7-6 and TRBJ1-1, the full variable domain is GAGVSQSPRYKVTKRGQDVALRCDPISGHVSLYWYRQALGQGPEFLTYFNYEAQQDKSGLPNDRFSAERPEGSISTLTIQRTEQRDSAMYRCASSLTGPNTEAFFGQGTRLTVV.